This entry features one T cell receptor (beta chain) sequence. Its specificity is unknown. The PCR employed 60 Vbeta primers together with 13 Jbeta primers. Assay: immunoSEQ multiplex PCR; the TCRdb copy retains only in-frame clones and omits some. The sample comprises roughly 280,000 clones, roughly two thirds of which are singletons, and roughly 2.4% rests with the top ten. This entry is derived from a study of cytomegalovirus exposure and HLA in healthy donors. Study-level points and caveats: After further analysis at a later stage, 16,951 TCR beta sequences were associated with HLA alleles at 0.05 false discovery rate. By HLA locus, TCR association rates varied in a later analysis, with DRB1 showing the most and HLA-C the fewest. In a later analysis, productive TCRs from donors in an Asian-associated ancestry cluster reportedly carried fewer N-insertions than the cohort mean.

Everyone who donated was a healthy bone marrow donor. Germline V gene lookup returns CDR1 KGHSH and CDR2 LQKENI. J gave up 8 bases and V 3 bases, and 3 bases lay outside the gene matches. This CDR3 is 12 amino acids long. What was sequenced was PBMCs. The V call is TRBV18, the J call TRBJ1-1; 7 bases map to TRBD1. The sequence was collected from a female donor in good health and CMV-seronegative. For the CDR3, the DNA is TGTGCCAGCTCACCCCAGACAGGGGAAGCTTTCTTT. Translation: CASSPQTGEAFF.